These 32 T cell receptor beta chains were sequenced from one sample in a study of blood T cell repertoires in COVID-19. This table comes from immunoSEQ multiplex PCR, and its TCRdb copy is limited to in-frame clones, with some not included. The repertoire holds some 160,000 clones, around nine tenths seen once, with 10% in the top ten. The sequenced sample consisted of peripheral blood. These receptors were taken from a woman aged 70-85 years with COVID-19, enrolled during active disease.

This chain joins TRBV4-1 and TRBJ1-1, with a weak D call TRBD1 (6 bases). CDR1 MGHRA and CDR2 YSYEKL come from the germline V gene. With 3 bases removed from V and 7 bases from J, the gap between germline ends came to 12 bases. The CDR3 contains 13 residues. The CDR3 nucleotides are TGCGCCAGCAGCCAGCTGGGGGCGATTGAAGCTTTCTTT. Protein: CASSQLGAIEAFF.

This clone was seen once. This rearrangement joins TRBV10-3 to TRBJ2-2, with TRBD2 identical over 12 bases. This CDR3 is 17 amino acids long. Germline V gene data show CDR1 as ENHRY and CDR2 as SYGVKD. After removal of 2 bases from V and 2 bases from J, the junction contained 3 bases not matched to a gene. The CDR3 region is CAISERLAGANTGELFF. DNA for the CDR3: TGTGCCATCAGTGAGCGACTAGCGGGGGCCAACACCGGGGAGCTGTTTTTT.

The V call is TRBV19, the J call TRBJ1-5; D is unclear. Per germline, CDR1 LNHDA and CDR2 SQIVND (reference sequence). This CDR3 contains 14 residues. V lost 3 bases and J 5 bases, leaving 11 bases between the germline ends. The CDR3 DNA sequence: TGTGCCAGTAGTATCGTAGCCAAGGATCAGCCCCAGCATTTT. It encodes CASSIVAKDQPQHF.

The V gene is TRBV3-1 (or the pseudogene TRBV3-2), the J gene TRBJ2-7; 12 bases fit TRBD1. V gave up 1 base and J gave up 4 bases; unmatched junction bases: 5. The CDR3 is 16 amino acids. From germline, CDR1 is LGHDT and CDR2 YNNKEL (reference sequence). CDR3 residues: CASSQGPGQGAYEQYF. DNA for the CDR3: TGTGCCAGCAGCCAAGGCCCGGGACAGGGGGCATACGAGCAGTACTTC.

This chain joins TRBV2 and TRBJ1-1, with D uncertain. CDR1 and CDR2 (germline): SNHLY, FYNNEI. The CDR3 runs to 10 residues. Trimming left V 8 bases short and J 1 base short, with 2 bases between. CDR3 in DNA: TGTGCCAGCCAGAACACTGAAGCTTTCTTT. Translated: CASQNTEAFF.

This chain connects TRBV7-8 to TRBJ2-1; no definite D call. Germline CDR1 reads SGHVS; CDR2 reads FQNEAQ. The CDR3 is made up of 16 amino acids. V shed 2 bases and J shed 0 bases, with 11 bases lying between them. The CDR3 nucleotides read TGTGCCAGCAGCTTACCCCCTATAAGCTCCTACAATGAGCAGTTCTTC. Protein product: CASSLPPISSYNEQFF.

The chain is built from TRBV28 and TRBJ2-1; no clear D gene. Trimming stripped 5 bases from V and 0 bases from J, with 8 bases between. Germline V lookup: CDR1 MDHEN, CDR2 SYDVKM. The CDR3 has 14 amino acids. The CDR3 here is CASSRVSSYNEQFF. The DNA of the CDR3 is TGTGCCAGCAGTCGGGTCAGCTCCTACAATGAGCAGTTCTTC.

The chain recombines TRBV19 with TRBJ2-4; 11 bases agree with TRBD2. The germline CDR1 and CDR2 sequences are LNHDA and SQIVND (reference sequence). V trimming: 5 bases; J trimming: 6 bases; junction bases outside the gene matches: 15. The CDR3 is 18 residues long. In DNA, the CDR3 is TGTGCCAGTAGTGGGATTAGTAGCGGGGGGGCCTTCCCAAACATTCAGTACTTC. It encodes CASSGISSGGAFPNIQYF.

V usage is TRBV7-2 and J usage is TRBJ2-2; 7 bases are shared with TRBD1. Germline V gene lookup returns CDR1 SGHTA and CDR2 FQGNSA. The length of the CDR3 is 17 residues. J gave up 0 bases and V 1 base, and 5 bases lay outside the gene matches. CDR3 protein: CASSLGPGTANTGELFF. The DNA for the CDR3 is TGTGCCAGCAGCTTAGGTCCCGGGACAGCGAACACCGGGGAGCTGTTTTTT.

V usage is TRBV19 and J usage is TRBJ1-2; the D gene is possibly TRBD1 (6 bases). This CDR3 has 17 amino acids. The V end lost 6 bases, the J end lost 4 bases, and 24 bases lay between the germline ends. Per germline, CDR1 LNHDA and CDR2 SQIVND (reference sequence). CDR3 DNA sequence: TGTGCCAGTAGCATCCGCTCCTGGGGACACGAGTTCTATGGCTACACCTTC. It codes for CASSIRSWGHEFYGYTF.

J is TRBJ1-5 and V is TRBV18; 11 nucleotides agree with TRBD1. CDR3 length: 15 amino acids. The V gene end was trimmed by 6 bases and the J gene end by 5 bases; junction bases not matched to a gene: 6. In germline, CDR1 is KGHSH, CDR2 LQKENI. The CDR3 bases are TGTGCCAGCTCCCCCGGGACAGGGGGTTATCAGCCCCAGCATTTT. This gives the protein CASSPGTGGYQPQHF.

V and J are TRBV7-9 and TRBJ2-3; D not resolved. Germline CDR1 and CDR2: SEHNR and FQNEAQ (reference sequence). V lost 2 bases, J lost 7 bases, and 10 bases lay in between. CDR3 length: 13 residues. The CDR3 nucleotides read TGTGCCAGCAGCTTATCCTCTACGAATACGCAGTATTTT. Translation gives CASSLSSTNTQYF. The entire variable domain, with the rest obtained from reference TRBV7-9 and TRBJ2-3, is as follows: DTGVSQNPRHKITKRGQNVTFRCDPISEHNRLYWYRQTLGQGPEFLTYFQNEAQLEKSRLLSDRFSAERPKGSFSTLEIQRTEQGDSAMYLCASSLSSTNTQYFGPGTRLTVL.

This sequence joins TRBV12-3 or TRBV12-4 and TRBJ1-3, with a weak D call TRBD1 (5 bases). V lost 1 base, J lost 11 bases, and 9 bases lay in between. This CDR3 comprises 12 residues. CDR3 region: CASSLVRAAIYF. CDR3 bases: TGTGCCAGCAGTTTAGTCAGGGCGGCCATATATTTT.

The rearrangement links TRBV28 to TRBJ1-1, with TRBD1 identical over 8 bases. With 7 bases clipped from V and 0 bases from J, the junction kept 19 bases outside the gene matches. The CDR3 extends over 19 amino acids. Germline CDR1 reads MDHEN; CDR2 reads SYDVKM. The CDR3 nucleotides are TGTGCCAGCAACCACTTTGCGACAGGGGAGGTGGGTGTGAACACTGAAGCTTTCTTT. Translated, it gives CASNHFATGEVGVNTEAFF. The complete variable domain, with remaining parts taken from reference TRBV28 and TRBJ1-1, reads DVKVTQSSRYLVKRTGEKVFLECVQDMDHENMFWYRQDPGLGLRLIYFSYDVKMKEKGDIPEGYSVSREKKERFSLILESASTNQTSMYLCASNHFATGEVGVNTEAFFGQGTRLTVV.

On this clone itself: Relative to the germline gene, one junction end is altered; a read error may explain this. The chain links TRBV7-7 to TRBJ2-1; TRBD1 matches 7 bases. CDR3 length: 12 amino acids. Germline V gene data show CDR1 as SSHAT and CDR2 as FNYEAQ (reference sequence). Here the CDR3 DNA reads TGTGCTAGCAGCTCGACAGGGTATGAGCAGTTCTTC. Its protein is CASSSTGYEQFF.

The chain has TRBV19 and TRBJ1-4, with D possibly TRBD1 on 5 matching bases. Germline-derived CDR1 and CDR2 are LNHDA and SQIVND (reference sequence). Trimming removed 3 bases at V and 5 bases at J, with 13 bases between. The CDR3 is made up of 15 amino acids. The DNA for the CDR3 is TGTGCCAGTAGTATGGCGGGGACGTTGAATGAAAAACTGTTTTTT. Translating it yields CASSMAGTLNEKLFF.

In this sample, this clone turned up many times. The junction and the germline gene differ at one end; a read error may be behind it. The same CDR3 arises from other DNA sequences in this sample as well. The V gene is TRBV29-1, the J gene TRBJ2-5; 7 positions match TRBD2. CDR3 length equals 14 residues. Germline CDR1 is SQVTM and CDR2 is ANQGSEA. CDR3 in DNA: TGCCGCGTGGGGGGACTGGGGGGGGGAGAGACCCAGTACTTC. It specifies CRVGGLGGGETQYF.

V and J are TRBV5-1 and TRBJ2-1, with TRBD1 identical over 7 bases. The CDR3 length is 16 residues. The ends lost 0 bases at V and 6 bases at J; junction bases unmatched: 9. The germline gives CDR1 SGHRS, CDR2 YFSETQ. The CDR3 loop is CASSLAPGGNSNEQFF. In nucleotides, the CDR3 is TGCGCCAGCAGCTTGGCCCCAGGGGGTAATTCCAATGAGCAGTTCTTC.

This clone was counted only a few times. J is TRBJ2-3 and V is TRBV6-2 or TRBV6-3, with 12 bases matching TRBD1. This CDR3 is 20 amino acids long. CDR1 and CDR2 (germline): MNHEY, SVGEGT. V lost 5 bases and J lost 4; bases outside the gene matches: 19. The CDR3 reads CASSKPRGTGGPGVADTQYF. The CDR3 region has the DNA TGTGCCAGCAGTAAGCCCCGAGGGACAGGGGGCCCCGGTGTCGCAGATACGCAGTATTTT.

CDR3 amino acids: CASSVTRDSSYEQYF. Written as DNA, the CDR3 is TGTGCCAGCAGCGTAACTAGGGACAGCTCCTACGAGCAGTACTTC. The rearrangement links TRBV9 to TRBJ2-7; 7 positions match TRBD1. Germline V CDR1 and CDR2: SGDLS, YYNGEE. The CDR3 covers 15 residues. The ends lost 1 base at V and 0 bases at J; junction bases unmatched: 4.

This chain links TRBV6-1 with TRBJ1-5; unclear D gene. V was shortened by 2 bases and J by 4 bases, with 9 bases between the two germline ends. Germline loops: CDR1 MNHNS, CDR2 SASEGT. There are 14 residues in the CDR3. The CDR3 DNA reads as TGTGCCAGCAGTGAAAGTCAGTTGAATCAGCCCCAGCATTTT. Protein sequence: CASSESQLNQPQHF.

The CDR3 here is CASSPLMLGQGNSPLHF. CDR3 sequence (DNA): TGTGCCAGCAGTCCCCTAATGTTAGGACAGGGAAATTCACCCCTCCACTTT. This sequence joins TRBV6-6 and TRBJ1-6, with TRBD1 matching 8 bases. The CDR3 covers 17 residues. V lost 5 bases, J lost 7 bases, and 13 bases stayed unmatched. Per germline, CDR1 MNHNY and CDR2 SVGAGI (reference sequence).

The gene calls are TRBV9 and TRBJ2-5, with 7 bases aligning to TRBD1. CDR1 and CDR2 (germline): SGDLS, YYNGEE. With V trimmed by 0 bases and J by 5 bases, 4 bases remained unmatched. CDR3 length equals 14 residues. CDR3 nucleotides: TGTGCCAGCAGCGTAGCTACAGGGGTGGAGACCCAGTACTTC. Residues: CASSVATGVETQYF.

The chain combines TRBV28 with TRBJ1-1; D ambiguous. Trimming removed 7 bases at V and 1 base at J, with 4 bases between. CDR1 is MDHEN, CDR2 SYDVKM, per germline. This CDR3 is 11 amino acids long. CDR3 DNA: TGTGCCAGCAAGAGGAACACTGAAGCTTTCTTT. Amino acids: CASKRNTEAFF.

CDR3 bases: TGCGCCAGCAGCTTGGGCGGGGACAGGGGCTATGGCTACACCTTC. Its protein is CASSLGGDRGYGYTF. The chain has TRBV5-1 and TRBJ1-2, with 10 bases fitting TRBD1. CDR1 and CDR2 (germline): SGHRS, YFSETQ. V dropped 0 bases and J dropped 4; count of bases not matched to a gene: 3. There are 15 residues in the CDR3.

The genes are TRBV7-3 and TRBJ2-7; 8 nucleotides agree with TRBD1. CDR1 is SGHTA, CDR2 FQGTGA, per germline. The CDR3 spans 15 residues. Losses at the gene ends were 5 bases for V and 6 bases for J; bases not matched to a gene: 12. CDR3 loop: CASSLSGGLGGEQYF. The CDR3 DNA is TGTGCCAGCAGCCTCTCAGGGGGCTTGGGGGGCGAGCAGTACTTC.

The CDR3 spells CASSAGTGGAGYNSPLHF. The CDR3 DNA sequence: TGTGCCAGCAGTGCCGGGACAGGGGGCGCGGGGTATAATTCACCCCTCCACTTT. The V and J genes are TRBV28 and TRBJ1-6, with 12 positions matching TRBD1. The CDR3 runs 18 residues. J gave up 4 bases and V 5 bases, and 9 bases lay outside the gene matches. Germline CDR1 is MDHEN and CDR2 is SYDVKM.

The chain joins TRBV9 to TRBJ2-3; 15 nucleotides agree with TRBD2. Per the germline V gene, CDR1 is SGDLS and CDR2 is YYNGEE. CDR3 length: 15 residues. Trimming took 5 bases from V and 7 from J; bases not matched to a gene: 5. The CDR3 region is CASSYGTSGGNTQYF. CDR3 DNA sequence: TGTGCCAGCAGTTATGGGACTAGCGGGGGGAATACGCAGTATTTT.

The chain carries TRBV2 and TRBJ2-6; 7 nucleotides match TRBD2. The V gene end was trimmed by 6 bases and the J gene end by 0 bases; junction bases not matched to a gene: 8. Germline lookup yields CDR1 SNHLY and CDR2 FYNNEI. The CDR3 sequence is 17 residues long. The CDR3 DNA reads TGTGCCAGCAGGGGAGGGGTCCCATCCTCTGGGGCCAACGTCCTGACTTTC. Translated, it gives CASRGGVPSSGANVLTF.

V is TRBV28 and J is TRBJ1-2, with TRBD1 matching over 7 bases. In germline, CDR1 is MDHEN, CDR2 SYDVKM. J was trimmed by 8 bases and V by 1 base; bases with no gene match: 10. The CDR3 loop spans 15 amino acids. The CDR3 loop reads CASSLSTGQSYGYTF. For the CDR3, the DNA is TGTGCCAGCAGTTTATCGACAGGGCAGTCCTACGGCTACACCTTC.

This rearrangement joins TRBV11-2 to TRBJ2-5, with 9 bases lining up with TRBD1. J lost 5 bases, V lost 3 bases, and 4 bases had no gene match. CDR1 and CDR2 from the germline V gene are SGHAT and FQNNGV. The CDR3 is 14 amino acids. The CDR3 loop is CASSFTGGEETQYF. DNA of the CDR3: TGTGCCAGCAGCTTTACAGGGGGCGAGGAGACCCAGTACTTC.

The chain combines TRBV6-5 with TRBJ1-5, with 7 positions matching TRBD1. The germline V gene encodes CDR1 MNHEY and CDR2 SVGAGI. The CDR3 loop spans 14 amino acids. J gave up 3 bases and V 6 bases, and 5 bases lay outside the gene matches. CDR3 in amino acids: CASRMTGINQPQHF. The CDR3 nucleotides read TGTGCCAGCAGGATGACAGGGATCAATCAGCCCCAGCATTTT.